These 27 T cell receptor beta chains share one sample of origin, sequenced in a study of blood T cells in healthy people across ages. A sample-barcoded 5' primer and a J-beta primer mix were used in a second PCR of about 7 to 12 cycles. MiXCR was run by TCRdb on the 5' RACE reads, yielding one entry per CDR3 protein. The table lists around 850,000 distinct CDR3 sequences, roughly 34% of them singletons. The sample was blood. These receptors all stem from a man younger than 30 in good health.

The chain combines TRBV7-2 with TRBJ1-2; TRBD1 might be the D (6 bases). The CDR3 is 16 amino acids. Deletions cut 1 base from V and 2 bases from J, with 14 bases between. Germline-derived CDR1 and CDR2 are SGHTA and FQGNSA. CDR3 amino acids: CASSLVDVQGNYGYTF. CDR3 DNA sequence: TGTGCCAGCAGCTTAGTAGATGTCCAGGGGAACTATGGCTACACCTTC.

In the case of this clonotype: This may come from a read error, since a much larger clone is one base off. The chain combines TRBV4-3 with TRBJ2-5, with TRBD1 matching 8 bases. V was pared by 0 bases and J by 11 bases, with 8 bases of the junction left unmatched. The CDR3 is made up of 14 amino acids. CDR1 and CDR2 from the germline V gene are LGHNA and YSLEER. This CDR3 is CASSQEDRGDEQYF. DNA for the CDR3: TGCGCCAGCAGCCAAGAAGACAGGGGAGATGAGCAGTACTTC.

The rearrangement joins TRBV2 to TRBJ1-4, with 8 bases lining up with TRBD1. Germline values: CDR1 SNHLY, CDR2 FYNNEI. The CDR3 has 14 amino acids. V lost 2 bases to trimming and J lost 10 bases; unmatched junction nucleotides: 6. The CDR3 nucleotides are TGTGCCAGCAGTGAAAGGGCAGGGGGCCCAAAACTGTTTTTT. Residues: CASSERAGGPKLFF.

This clonotype was counted between two and nine times. The genes are TRBV11-2 and TRBJ2-7; D gene unclear. Germline V gene data show CDR1 as SGHAT and CDR2 as FQNNGV. The CDR3 loop spans 14 amino acids. Trimming stripped 1 base from V and 3 bases from J, with 10 bases between. The CDR3 sequence is CASSLARPNYEQYF. The CDR3 DNA reads as TGTGCCAGCAGCTTAGCCAGGCCGAACTACGAGCAGTACTTC.

The J gene is TRBJ1-5, the V gene TRBV20-1; tentatively, D is TRBD1 (5 bases). Germline CDR1 and CDR2: DFQATT and SNEGSKA (reference sequence). V dropped 3 bases and J dropped 2 bases, with 14 bases sitting between them. The CDR3 spans 15 residues. CDR3 nucleotides: TGCAGTGCTAGGCCCACGGGACTGTGCAATCAGCCCCAGCATTTT. The encoded protein is CSARPTGLCNQPQHF.

The V and J genes are TRBV20-1 and TRBJ1-5; 7 bases map to TRBD1. The V and J ends lost 6 bases and 4 bases, in that order; junction bases with no gene match: 12. The germline V gene encodes CDR1 DFQATT and CDR2 SNEGSKA (reference sequence). The CDR3 sequence is 15 residues long. Here the CDR3 reads CSARTGGGNNQPQHF. The CDR3 DNA sequence: TGCAGTGCCAGGACAGGAGGGGGGAATAATCAGCCCCAGCATTTT.

This clonotype has only a few counts. J is TRBJ2-1 and V is TRBV5-4; TRBD2 matches 10 bases. Germline values: CDR1 SGHNT, CDR2 YYREEE (reference sequence). V was pared by 4 bases and J by 3 bases, with 7 bases of the junction left unmatched. CDR3 length equals 16 residues. CDR3 in DNA: TGTGCCAGCAGCAAGGCTAGCGGGGGAGGCTACAATGAGCAGTTCTTC. Translated: CASSKASGGGYNEQFF. The full variable domain, completed using reference TRBV5-4 and TRBJ2-1, is ETGVTQSPTHLIKTRGQQVTLRCSSQSGHNTVSWYQQALGQGPQFIFQYYREEENGRGNFPPRFSGLQFPNYSSELNVNALELDDSALYLCASSKASGGGYNEQFFGPGTRLTVL.

The chain has TRBV13 and TRBJ2-1, with 7 bases fitting TRBD2. Germline V lookup: CDR1 PRHDT, CDR2 FYEKMQ (reference sequence). This CDR3 contains 21 residues. Germline trimming cut 4 bases from V and 4 bases from J; bases unmatched to any gene: 25. CDR3 DNA sequence: TGTGCCAGCAGCTCCCCGAGCGGGAAGATCGTCCAGAGGTTGACGTACAATGAGCAGTTCTTC. This encodes CASSSPSGKIVQRLTYNEQFF.

The rearrangement uses TRBV9 and TRBJ2-5; TRBD1 or TRBD2 may be the D gene (7 bases each). V was cut by 3 bases and J by 11 bases, with 23 bases left in between. Germline V CDR1 and CDR2: SGDLS, YYNGEE. The CDR3 totals 15 residues. The CDR3 sequence: CASSARGGFYNEQYF. CDR3 nucleotides: TGTGCCAGCAGCGCCAGGGGGGGGTTTTACAATGAGCAGTACTTC. Full variable domain (missing parts from reference TRBV9 and TRBJ2-5): DSGVTQTPKHLITATGQRVTLRCSPRSGDLSVYWYQQSLDQGLQFLIQYYNGEERAKGNILERFSAQQFPDLHSELNLSSLELGDSALYFCASSARGGFYNEQYFGPGTRLLVL.

V usage is TRBV2 and J usage is TRBJ1-2; no firm D call. Trimming shortened V by 4 bases and J by 7 bases, and 19 bases separated the two germline ends. This CDR3 spans 15 amino acids. CDR1 and CDR2 from the germline V gene are SNHLY and FYNNEI. CDR3: CASSVGGSNPGGYTF. The CDR3 DNA follows: TGTGCCAGCAGTGTGGGTGGTTCTAATCCCGGTGGCTACACCTTC.

This clonotype was seen a handful of times. The V and J genes are TRBV7-2 and TRBJ1-2; the D is unclear. The germline CDR1 and CDR2 sequences are SGHTA and FQGNSA. Deletions cut 0 bases from V and 3 bases from J, with 8 bases between. This CDR3 is built from 14 residues. The CDR3 DNA reads as TGTGCCAGCAGCTTAGCCCTACCGGACTATGGCTACACCTTC. Its translation: CASSLALPDYGYTF.

In its sample, this clonotype was seen once. The J gene is TRBJ2-3, the V gene TRBV7-8; D possibly matches TRBD1 or TRBD2 (6 bases each). Per germline, CDR1 SGHVS and CDR2 FQNEAQ. The CDR3 loop spans 17 amino acids. The V gene lost 1 base and the J gene lost 2 bases, with 16 bases spanning the gap. The DNA of the CDR3 is TGTGCCAGCAGCTTAGTAGGGGGGAGGACTGTCACAGATACGCAGTATTTT. Its translation is CASSLVGGRTVTDTQYF.

Concerning this clonotype itself: No conserved phenylalanine or tryptophan ends this CDR3, so it is likely a read error. This sequence joins TRBV20-1 and TRBJ1-1, with D maybe TRBD1 (5 bases). Between the trimmed V and J ends, which lost 6 bases and 0 bases, there was a span of 8 bases. The CDR3 consists of 12 residues. Germline loops: CDR1 DFQATT, CDR2 SNEGSKA (reference sequence). Here the CDR3 DNA reads TGCAGTGCACCGACAGTGAACACTGAAGCTTTCGTT. Amino acid sequence: CSAPTVNTEAFV.

The gene calls are TRBV9 and TRBJ1-2, with TRBD1 matching over 10 bases. In germline, CDR1 is SGDLS, CDR2 YYNGEE. The CDR3 runs to 18 residues. With V trimmed by 4 bases and J by 8 bases, 20 bases remained unmatched. The CDR3 DNA reads TGTGCCAGCAGCCCTACCAGTTTCATGACAGGGGGCGTAAGGGGCTACACCTTC. The encoded protein is CASSPTSFMTGGVRGYTF.

This chain joins TRBV7-2 and TRBJ1-2, with no clear D. CDR3 length: 15 residues. Per germline, CDR1 SGHTA and CDR2 FQGNSA. V gave up 0 bases and J gave up 4 bases, with 12 bases separating them. CDR3 region: CASSLAPGLGYGYTF. The DNA for the CDR3 is TGTGCCAGCAGCTTAGCTCCGGGGTTGGGCTATGGCTACACCTTC.

The chain carries TRBV5-1 and TRBJ2-1, with 7 bases that match TRBD1. The CDR3 has 16 residues. Trimming at V came to 1 base and at J to 3 bases, leaving 7 bases not matched to a gene. Per germline, CDR1 SGHRS and CDR2 YFSETQ. The CDR3 DNA is TGCGCCAGCAGCTTGTTCGGAGACAGGGACTACAATGAGCAGTTCTTC. Translating it yields CASSLFGDRDYNEQFF.

V is TRBV4-1 and J is TRBJ2-5, with 12 bases matching TRBD2. This CDR3 has 16 residues. From germline, CDR1 is MGHRA and CDR2 YSYEKL. V dropped 3 bases and J dropped 1; count of bases not matched to a gene: 3. The CDR3 DNA sequence: TGCGCCAGCAGCCAGCCGACTAGCGGGGGCCAAGAGACCCAGTACTTC. Its translation is CASSQPTSGGQETQYF.

Only a few counts were recorded for this clonotype. The chain's CDR3 is CASSESHRGTDTQYF. CDR3 DNA: TGTGCCAGCAGTGAATCACACAGGGGTACAGATACGCAGTATTTT. V and J are TRBV2 and TRBJ2-3, with 7 bases fitting TRBD1. The germline CDR1 and CDR2 sequences are SNHLY and FYNNEI. This CDR3 comprises 15 residues. After removal of 2 bases from V and 3 bases from J, the junction contained 5 bases not matched to a gene.

The V gene is TRBV4-1, the J gene TRBJ1-2; D is undetermined. Germline V gene lookup returns CDR1 MGHRA and CDR2 YSYEKL. Trimming shortened V by 1 base and J by 7 bases, and 19 bases separated the two germline ends. This CDR3 is built from 16 residues. CDR3 DNA sequence: TGCGCCAGCAGCCAAGTTCTTTCCCTTGGAGAAGCTGGCTACACCTTC. Protein product: CASSQVLSLGEAGYTF.

This clonotype was seen at least ten times. CDR3 protein: CASSRGGVGDTQYF. The CDR3 nucleotides read TGTGCCAGCAGTCGCGGGGGCGTCGGAGATACGCAGTATTTT. The V gene is TRBV12-3 or TRBV12-4, the J gene TRBJ2-3, with D possibly being TRBD2 (7 bases). The CDR3 has 14 residues. Trimming shortened V by 5 bases and J by 5 bases, and 14 bases separated the two germline ends.

The chain joins TRBV7-9 to TRBJ2-2; 10 positions match TRBD1. The CDR3 totals 16 residues. Trimming removed 5 bases from V and 1 base from J; junction bases left unmatched: 4. CDR1 is SEHNR and CDR2 is FQNEAQ in the germline V gene (reference sequence). DNA for the CDR3: TGTGCCAGCAGCCTGAGGACAGGGGGGAACACCGGGGAGCTGTTTTTT. Its protein is CASSLRTGGNTGELFF. The full variable domain, with the rest looked up from reference TRBV7-9 and TRBJ2-2, is DTGVSQNPRHKITKRGQNVTFRCDPISEHNRLYWYRQTLGQGPEFLTYFQNEAQLEKSRLLSDRFSAERPKGSFSTLEIQRTEQGDSAMYLCASSLRTGGNTGELFFGEGSRLTVL.

The rearrangement links TRBV25-1 to TRBJ1-2; 8 bases fit TRBD1. Germline assignment: CDR1 MGHDK and CDR2 SYGVNS. The CDR3 consists of 14 residues. After removal of 2 bases from V and 5 bases from J, the junction contained 4 bases not matched to a gene. The CDR3 is CASSEQGAGYGYTF. In DNA form, the CDR3 reads TGTGCCAGCAGTGAACAGGGGGCTGGGTATGGCTACACCTTC.

This clonotype was counted many times. V usage is TRBV6-5 and J usage is TRBJ1-1; D gene ambiguous. The V end lost 5 bases, the J end lost 3 bases, and 4 bases lay between the germline ends. Germline lookup yields CDR1 MNHEY and CDR2 SVGAGI. The CDR3 runs 11 residues. CDR3 sequence reads: CASSGDTEAFF. CDR3 sequence (DNA): TGTGCCAGCAGTGGGGACACTGAAGCTTTCTTT.

This clonotype appeared a few times. The chain combines TRBV25-1 with TRBJ1-1, with D perhaps matching TRBD1 (6 bases). Germline assignment: CDR1 MGHDK and CDR2 SYGVNS. The CDR3 has 15 residues. V was cut by 6 bases and J by 5 bases, with 19 bases left in between. The CDR3 loop is CASSPGDMRGTEAFF. The CDR3 region has the DNA TGTGCCAGCAGCCCCGGTGACATGAGGGGGACTGAAGCTTTCTTT.

This chain uses TRBV4-1 with TRBJ2-3; 8 bases map to TRBD2. Per the germline V gene, CDR1 is MGHRA and CDR2 is YSYEKL. Trimming removed 1 base from V and 5 bases from J; junction bases left unmatched: 5. CDR3 length equals 15 residues. The CDR3 sequence is CASSQVSGKRDTQYF. DNA of the CDR3: TGCGCCAGCAGCCAAGTTAGCGGGAAACGAGATACGCAGTATTTT.

This clonotype was seen only a few times. The chain has TRBV7-9 and TRBJ1-6; 7 bases agree with TRBD1. V was pared by 1 base and J by 7 bases, with 4 bases of the junction left unmatched. This CDR3 region has 15 residues. CDR1 and CDR2 from the germline V gene are SEHNR and FQNEAQ (reference sequence). The CDR3 sequence: CASSLGDRVNSPLHF. CDR3 bases: TGTGCCAGCAGCTTAGGGGACAGAGTCAATTCACCCCTCCACTTT.

The chain employs TRBV12-3 or TRBV12-4 and TRBJ1-1, with TRBD1 matching over 7 bases. The length of the CDR3 is 13 residues. The J segment lost 6 bases and the V segment lost 5 bases, leaving 6 bases of the junction unmatched. CDR3 residues: CASSATGAAEAFF. The CDR3 DNA is TGTGCCAGCAGTGCCACAGGGGCGGCTGAAGCTTTCTTT.